These 20 T cell receptor beta chains were sequenced from one sample in a study of blood T cell repertoires in COVID-19. Using immunoSEQ multiplex PCR, the repertoire was profiled, and TCRdb retains in-frame clones only, with some absent. The sample consists of tens of thousands of clones, 65% to 85% of them appearing once. The sequenced material came from peripheral blood. Receptor source: a man older than 75 with active or convalescent COVID-19.

This chain joins TRBV4-1 and TRBJ2-4; TRBD1 aligns across 8 bases. The CDR3 length is 15 residues. CDR1 and CDR2 from the germline V gene are MGHRA and YSYEKL. V lost 1 base to trimming and J lost 4 bases; unmatched junction nucleotides: 3. Here the CDR3 reads CASSQGGQGKNIQYF. CDR3 nucleotides: TGCGCCAGCAGCCAAGGCGGACAGGGAAAAAACATTCAGTACTTC.

The V call is TRBV7-3, the J call TRBJ2-1; 7 bases are a match to TRBD1. Germline CDR1 is SGHTA and CDR2 is FQGTGA. CDR3 length: 16 residues. V lost 0 bases to trimming and J lost 4 bases; unmatched junction nucleotides: 6. CDR3 nucleotides: TGTGCCAGCAGCTTAACTCCCGGGACAGAATACAATGAGCAGTTCTTC. It translates to CASSLTPGTEYNEQFF.

The chain uses TRBV4-3 and TRBJ2-3; no clear D gene. Between the trimmed V and J ends, which lost 4 bases and 0 bases, there was a span of 11 bases. Germline V gene data show CDR1 as LGHNA and CDR2 as YSLEER. CDR3 length: 15 amino acids. CDR3 DNA sequence: TGCGCCAGCAGCCCCCAGGCGTGGAGCACAGATACGCAGTATTTT. It encodes CASSPQAWSTDTQYF.

J is TRBJ2-1 and V is TRBV11-2, with 12 bases identical to TRBD2. After removal of 8 bases from V and 13 bases from J, the junction contained 12 bases not matched to a gene. CDR3 length: 14 residues. Germline loops: CDR1 SGHAT, CDR2 FQNNGV. DNA of the CDR3: TGTGCCAGCCGACCCGAACTAGCGGGGGGAATTCAGTTCTTC. Residues: CASRPELAGGIQFF.

V is TRBV7-2 and J is TRBJ1-1, with D possibly TRBD1 on 6 matching bases. CDR3 length: 15 residues. V lost 5 bases and J 5 bases, leaving 18 bases between the germline ends. Germline V lookup: CDR1 SGHTA, CDR2 FQGNSA. CDR3 nucleotides: TGTGCCAGCAGCCCACGGGTTTCAGGGGTAACTGAAGCTTTCTTT. This sequence encodes CASSPRVSGVTEAFF. Drawing the rest from reference TRBV7-2 and TRBJ1-1, the complete variable domain is GAGVSQSPSNKVTEKGKDVELRCDPISGHTALYWYRQSLGQGLEFLIYFQGNSAPDKSGLPSDRFSAERTGGSVSTLTIQRTQQEDSAVYLCASSPRVSGVTEAFFGQGTRLTVV.

The chain carries TRBV28 and TRBJ2-7; the D gene could be TRBD1 or TRBD2 (10 bases each). Germline V gene sequence: CDR1 MDHEN, CDR2 SYDVKM. There are 18 residues in the CDR3. V was clipped by 8 bases and J by 2 bases, with 28 bases between them. In DNA form, the CDR3 reads TGTGCCAGCCCCCCCGGGACAGGGGCCACTAGCGGGACCTACGAGCAGTACTTC. This codes for CASPPGTGATSGTYEQYF.

CDR3 in DNA: TGTGCCACCCAACCCCGGGCGGGGGGAGAGACCCAGTACTTC. It encodes CATQPRAGGETQYF. The rearrangement uses TRBV7-9 and TRBJ2-5, with 8 bases matching TRBD2. The CDR3 has 14 amino acids. Trimming at V came to 10 bases and at J to 4 bases, leaving 11 bases not matched to a gene. Per germline, CDR1 SEHNR and CDR2 FQNEAQ (reference sequence).

The J gene is TRBJ2-7, the V gene TRBV9; a possible D gene is TRBD2 (5 bases). Germline loops: CDR1 SGDLS, CDR2 YYNGEE. CDR3 length equals 14 residues. V lost 0 bases, J lost 1 base, and 8 bases lay in between. CDR3 protein: CASSVVGESYEQYF. The DNA of the CDR3 is TGTGCCAGCAGCGTAGTCGGGGAGTCCTACGAGCAGTACTTC.

The chain joins TRBV3-1 (or the pseudogene TRBV3-2) to TRBJ1-4; D perhaps matches TRBD1 (6 bases). The germline CDR1 and CDR2 sequences are LGHDT and YNNKEL (reference sequence). This CDR3 has 16 amino acids. V dropped 3 bases and J dropped 5 bases, with 16 bases sitting between them. Here the CDR3 DNA reads TGTGCCAGCAGCCACCTAACCGGGACACAAAATGAAAAACTGTTTTTT. Translated: CASSHLTGTQNEKLFF.

V usage is TRBV12-3 or TRBV12-4 and J usage is TRBJ1-2; no reliable D call. V was clipped by 3 bases and J by 9 bases, with 11 bases between them. CDR3 length equals 12 residues. CDR3 protein: CASSFSVESYTF. The CDR3 DNA reads TGTGCCAGCAGTTTCTCGGTGGAGAGCTACACCTTC.

This clone appeared a few times. This rearrangement joins TRBV28 to TRBJ1-6; 8 positions agree with TRBD1. Germline CDR1 reads MDHEN; CDR2 reads SYDVKM. The CDR3 runs to 15 residues. Trimming cost V 6 bases and J 6 bases; bases outside gene matches: 7. The CDR3 DNA follows: TGTGCCAGCAGAAATCGGGACAGGATTAATTCACCCCTCCACTTT. This gives the protein CASRNRDRINSPLHF.

The V gene is TRBV19, the J gene TRBJ2-7; TRBD1 aligns across 12 bases. The CDR3 is made up of 15 amino acids. Germline CDR1 LNHDA, CDR2 SQIVND (reference sequence). The V segment lost 6 bases and the J segment 7 bases; nucleotides outside the gene matches: 10. The CDR3 spells CASSITGQGAGEQYF. Here the CDR3 DNA reads TGTGCCAGTAGCATCACGGGACAGGGGGCTGGTGAGCAGTACTTC.

The chain links TRBV6-4 to TRBJ1-5; D is possibly TRBD1 (6 bases). Germline V lookup: CDR1 MRHNA, CDR2 SNTAGT. The length of the CDR3 is 18 residues. Trimming stripped 0 bases from V and 4 bases from J, with 19 bases between. CDR3: CASSDSPTRTVGNQPQHF. Written as DNA, the CDR3 is TGTGCCAGCAGTGACTCACCCACCCGGACAGTGGGGAATCAGCCCCAGCATTTT.

This clone has just one count. This sequence joins TRBV5-1 and TRBJ2-1; D may be TRBD1 (6 bases). CDR1 and CDR2 from the germline V gene are SGHRS and YFSETQ. The CDR3 spans 16 residues. The V gene lost 4 bases and the J gene lost 6 bases, with 20 bases spanning the gap. The CDR3 DNA is TGCGCCAGCAGCCTCAGGGGTCAGGTGGTCGGCAATGAGCAGTTCTTC. Its translation is CASSLRGQVVGNEQFF.

In this sample, this clone turned up a few times. The chain employs TRBV28 and TRBJ1-1, with a possible D match to TRBD1 (6 bases). Trimming cost V 3 bases and J 4 bases, with 12 bases left between them. Germline V gives CDR1 MDHEN, CDR2 SYDVKM. The CDR3 runs 14 residues. As DNA, the CDR3 is TGTGCCAGCAGTTTTGTGGGGGCGGGCACTGAAGCTTTCTTT. Its protein product is CASSFVGAGTEAFF.

V and J are TRBV6-5 and TRBJ1-5; a weak D match, TRBD1 (5 bases). V was clipped by 8 bases and J by 0 bases, with 14 bases between them. The CDR3 loop spans 15 amino acids. CDR1 and CDR2 (germline): MNHEY, SVGAGI. CDR3 region: CASDRSRGSNQPQHF. CDR3 coding DNA: TGTGCCAGCGATCGAAGTAGGGGTAGCAATCAGCCCCAGCATTTT.

The chain joins TRBV2 to TRBJ2-7; 7 positions agree with TRBD2. The CDR3 contains 12 residues. CDR1 SNHLY and CDR2 FYNNEI come from the germline V gene. J lost 2 bases, V lost 7 bases, and 2 bases had no gene match. The CDR3 reads CASNAGAYEQYF. CDR3 DNA: TGTGCCAGCAACGCGGGGGCCTACGAGCAGTACTTC. The complete variable domain, with remaining parts taken from reference TRBV2 and TRBJ2-7, reads EPEVTQTPSHQVTQMGQEVILRCVPISNHLYFYWYRQILGQKVEFLVSFYNNEISEKSEIFDDQFSVERPDGSNFTLKIRSTKLEDSAMYFCASNAGAYEQYFGPGTRLTVT.

This clone occurred once. The V and J genes are TRBV7-2 and TRBJ1-4; D is unclear. The V end was cut by 1 base, the J end by 8 bases, with 8 bases between. Germline CDR1 SGHTA, CDR2 FQGNSA. The CDR3 sequence is 13 residues long. DNA of the CDR3: TGTGCCAGCAGCTTAGTCCGGAGGGAAAAACTGTTTTTT. As protein: CASSLVRREKLFF. Supplemented by reference TRBV7-2 and TRBJ1-4, the full variable domain reads GAGVSQSPSNKVTEKGKDVELRCDPISGHTALYWYRQSLGQGLEFLIYFQGNSAPDKSGLPSDRFSAERTGGSVSTLTIQRTQQEDSAVYLCASSLVRREKLFFGSGTQLSVL.

About this clone itself: The junction departs from the called germline gene at one end, perhaps through a read error. The rearrangement uses TRBV28 and TRBJ1-5; 10 nucleotides match TRBD1. The CDR3 length is 16 residues. Germline V gene lookup returns CDR1 MDHEN and CDR2 SYDVKM. The CDR3 loop reads CASSLRGQGLNLPQHF. CDR3 bases: TGTGCCAGCAGCTTAAGGGGACAGGGGCTGAATCTGCCCCAGCATTTT.

The chain combines TRBV19 with TRBJ2-5, with a tentative D call TRBD2 (5 bases). Germline CDR1 is LNHDA and CDR2 is SQIVND (reference sequence). Trimming shortened V by 3 bases and J by 4 bases, and 18 bases separated the two germline ends. CDR3 length: 16 residues. DNA of the CDR3: TGTGCCAGTAGTATCGAACCGCCAGGAGGACGAGAGACCCAGTACTTC. This sequence encodes CASSIEPPGGRETQYF.